This is a list of T cell receptor beta chains from one sample in a study of shared clonotypes between healthy human individuals. Method: immunoSEQ multiplex PCR; TCRdb's copy keeps in-frame clones and lacks some. The sample has 2 million to 3 million clones; roughly 93% are singletons. The sequencing input was naive CD4+ T cells from PBMCs. The receptors here all came from a man aged 18 to 30 in good health. Some clones in this sample may be carry-over from other donors' samples. The CDR3 runs from the conserved cysteine through the conserved F or W. D genes are given only for firm matches. Size values are once, few and many counts, or a class for expanded clones, and some rows have none.

v_gene: TRBV9; abundance: NA; d_gene: TRBD1; j_gene: TRBJ2-2; CDR3nt: TGTGCCAGCAGCGACTCAACTCTCGGGACAGGTTTATTATTCGCGAACACCGGGGAGCTGTTTTTT; CDR3aa: CASSDSTLGTGLLFANTGELFF
v_gene: TRBV30; abundance: NA; d_gene: NA; j_gene: TRBJ2-1; CDR3nt: TGTGCCTGGAGTGAGGTTAGCGGCATCTACAATGAGCAGTTCTTC; CDR3aa: CAWSEVSGIYNEQFF
v_gene: TRBV6-4; abundance: NA; d_gene: TRBD1; j_gene: TRBJ2-1; CDR3nt: TGTGCCAGCAGTGGGACAGGGGGCGTCTCCTACAATGAGCAGTTCTTC; CDR3aa: CASSGTGGVSYNEQFF
v_gene: TRBV6-5; abundance: NA; d_gene: NA; j_gene: TRBJ1-5; CDR3nt: TGTGCCAGCAGTTGGGGTGGGGGTAGCAATCAGCCCCAGCATTTT; CDR3aa: CASSWGGGSNQPQHF
v_gene: TRBV28; abundance: NA; d_gene: NA; j_gene: TRBJ1-2; CDR3nt: TGTGCCAGCAGTTCGGGGGCGCGGTATGGCTACACCTTC; CDR3aa: CASSSGARYGYTF
v_gene: TRBV29-1; abundance: once; d_gene: NA; j_gene: TRBJ2-4; CDR3nt: TGCAGCGTCACTACCACTCCAACGTCAGCCAAAAACATTCAGTACTTC; CDR3aa: CSVTTTPTSAKNIQYF
v_gene: TRBV5-5; abundance: NA; d_gene: NA; j_gene: TRBJ2-1; CDR3nt: TGTGCCAGCAGCTTGGCCAATGCAGCGGGCCTACTCTACAATGAGCAGTTCTTC; CDR3aa: CASSLANAAGLLYNEQFF
v_gene: TRBV5-3; abundance: NA; d_gene: NA; j_gene: TRBJ2-7; CDR3nt: TGTGCCAGAAGCTTGGCAGGTAGCCACGAGGGTAAGGAGCAGTACTTC; CDR3aa: CARSLAGSHEGKEQYF
v_gene: TRBV5-4; abundance: NA; d_gene: NA; j_gene: TRBJ2-6; CDR3nt: TGTGCCAGCAGCCTCGACTCTGGGGCCAACGTCCTGACTTTC; CDR3aa: CASSLDSGANVLTF
v_gene: TRBV7-9; abundance: NA; d_gene: NA; j_gene: TRBJ2-3; CDR3nt: TGTGCCAGCAGCTTAGCGGTAGCAGATACGCAGTATTTT; CDR3aa: CASSLAVADTQYF
v_gene: TRBV5-4; abundance: NA; d_gene: NA; j_gene: TRBJ2-3; CDR3nt: TGTGCCAGCATCAACCCCGAGGGGGGGCGAAGCGATACGCAGTATTTT; CDR3aa: CASINPEGGRSDTQYF
v_gene: TRBV4-1; abundance: NA; d_gene: NA; j_gene: TRBJ1-5; CDR3nt: TGCGCCAGCAGCCCTAAACCAGGGGTTGGTGAGAAGAGCAATCAGCCCCAGCATTTT; CDR3aa: CASSPKPGVGEKSNQPQHF
v_gene: TRBV28; abundance: NA; d_gene: NA; j_gene: TRBJ2-2; CDR3nt: TGTGCCAGCAGGTTCCCTGACCGGGAGCTGTTTTTT; CDR3aa: CASRFPDRELFF
v_gene: TRBV4-1; abundance: NA; d_gene: NA; j_gene: TRBJ2-1; CDR3nt: TGCGCCAGCAGCCAAGCCGAACCCTTTAGCGGCAAATACTCCTACAATGAGCAGTTCTTC; CDR3aa: CASSQAEPFSGKYSYNEQFF
v_gene: TRBV28; abundance: NA; d_gene: NA; j_gene: TRBJ1-5; CDR3nt: TGTGCCAGCAGTTCCCTTCTAAGACAGGGCAATCAGCCCCAGCATTTT; CDR3aa: CASSSLLRQGNQPQHF
v_gene: TRBV7-2; abundance: NA; d_gene: NA; j_gene: TRBJ2-3; CDR3nt: TGTGCCAGCAGCTTCCGGCTAGCTGCAGATACGCAGTATTTT; CDR3aa: CASSFRLAADTQYF
v_gene: TRBV19; abundance: NA; d_gene: TRBD2; j_gene: TRBJ2-3; CDR3nt: TGTGCCAGTAGTACTTTCCGGACTAGCGGGGGCACAGATACGCAGTATTTT; CDR3aa: CASSTFRTSGGTDTQYF
v_gene: TRBV6-1; abundance: NA; d_gene: TRBD2; j_gene: TRBJ2-5; CDR3nt: TGTGCCAGCAGTGAAGGGAGGCTAGCGGGATCGGGAGAGACCCAGTACTTC; CDR3aa: CASSEGRLAGSGETQYF
v_gene: TRBV5-1; abundance: NA; d_gene: NA; j_gene: TRBJ2-5; CDR3nt: TGCGCCAGCAGCTTGGCGGGTAGTCGGATGGAGACCCAGTACTTC; CDR3aa: CASSLAGSRMETQYF
v_gene: TRBV9; abundance: once; d_gene: TRBD1; j_gene: TRBJ2-7; CDR3nt: TGTGCCAGCAACTACGAAGGACAGGCCTCCTACGAGCAGTACTTC; CDR3aa: CASNYEGQASYEQYF